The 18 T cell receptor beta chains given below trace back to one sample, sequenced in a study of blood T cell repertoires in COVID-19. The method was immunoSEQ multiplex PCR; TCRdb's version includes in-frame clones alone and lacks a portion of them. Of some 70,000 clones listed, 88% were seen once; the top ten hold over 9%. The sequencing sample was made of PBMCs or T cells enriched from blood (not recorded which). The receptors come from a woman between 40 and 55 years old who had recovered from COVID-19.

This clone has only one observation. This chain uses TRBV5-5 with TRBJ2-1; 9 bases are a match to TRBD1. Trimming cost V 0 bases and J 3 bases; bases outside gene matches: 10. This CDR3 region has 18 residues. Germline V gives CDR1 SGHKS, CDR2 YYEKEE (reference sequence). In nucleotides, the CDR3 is TGTGCCAGCAGCTTGGCTCTACAGGGGGCCTCGATCTACAATGAGCAGTTCTTC. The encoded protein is CASSLALQGASIYNEQFF.

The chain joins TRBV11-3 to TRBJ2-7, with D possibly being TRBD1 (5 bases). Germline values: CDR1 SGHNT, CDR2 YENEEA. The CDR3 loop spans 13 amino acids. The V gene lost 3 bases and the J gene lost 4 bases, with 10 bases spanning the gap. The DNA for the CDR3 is TGTGCCAGCAGCTTTTCAGGGTTATACGAGCAGTACTTC. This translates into CASSFSGLYEQYF.

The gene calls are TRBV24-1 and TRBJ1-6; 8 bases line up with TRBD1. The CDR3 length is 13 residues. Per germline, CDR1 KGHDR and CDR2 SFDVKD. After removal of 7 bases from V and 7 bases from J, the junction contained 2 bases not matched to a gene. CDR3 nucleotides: TGTGCCACCAGGGACAGGGAGAATTCACCCCTCCACTTT. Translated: CATRDRENSPLHF.

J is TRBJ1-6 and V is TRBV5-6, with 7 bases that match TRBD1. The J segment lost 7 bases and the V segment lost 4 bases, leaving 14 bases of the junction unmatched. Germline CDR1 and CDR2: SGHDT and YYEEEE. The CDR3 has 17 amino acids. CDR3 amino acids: CASSPAGGMIMNSPLHF. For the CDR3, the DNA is TGTGCCAGCAGCCCTGCAGGGGGGATGATCATGAATTCACCCCTCCACTTT.

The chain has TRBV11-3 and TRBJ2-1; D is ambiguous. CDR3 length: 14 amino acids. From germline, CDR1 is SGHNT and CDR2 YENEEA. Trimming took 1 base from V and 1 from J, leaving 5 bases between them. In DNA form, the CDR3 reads TGTGCCAGCAGCTTAGCAGTATCCTACAATGAGCAGTTCTTC. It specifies CASSLAVSYNEQFF.

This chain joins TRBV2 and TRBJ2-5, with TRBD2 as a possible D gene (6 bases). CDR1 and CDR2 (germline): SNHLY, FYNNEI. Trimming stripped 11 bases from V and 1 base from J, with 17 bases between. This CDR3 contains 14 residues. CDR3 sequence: CAGGVNRLQETQYF. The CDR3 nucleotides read TGTGCCGGAGGGGTGAATCGGCTCCAAGAGACCCAGTACTTC.

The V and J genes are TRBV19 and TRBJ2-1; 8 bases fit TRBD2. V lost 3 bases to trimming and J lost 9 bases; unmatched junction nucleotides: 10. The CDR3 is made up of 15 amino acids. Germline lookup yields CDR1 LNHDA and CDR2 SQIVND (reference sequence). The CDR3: CASSIRGGLSSEQFF. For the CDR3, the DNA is TGTGCCAGTAGTATCCGGGGGGGCCTGTCCAGTGAGCAGTTCTTC.

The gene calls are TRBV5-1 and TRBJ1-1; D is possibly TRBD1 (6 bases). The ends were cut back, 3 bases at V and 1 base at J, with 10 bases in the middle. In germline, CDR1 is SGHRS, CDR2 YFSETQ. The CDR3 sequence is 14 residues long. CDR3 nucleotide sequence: TGCGCCAGCAGCTCTCAGACAGGGAACACTGAAGCTTTCTTT. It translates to CASSSQTGNTEAFF.

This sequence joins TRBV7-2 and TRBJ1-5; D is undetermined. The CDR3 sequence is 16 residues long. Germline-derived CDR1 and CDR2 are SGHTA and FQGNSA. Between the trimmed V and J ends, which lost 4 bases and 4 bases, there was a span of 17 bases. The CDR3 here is CASSSWADGGNQPQHF. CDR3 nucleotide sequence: TGTGCCAGCAGCTCCTGGGCCGACGGTGGTAATCAGCCCCAGCATTTT.

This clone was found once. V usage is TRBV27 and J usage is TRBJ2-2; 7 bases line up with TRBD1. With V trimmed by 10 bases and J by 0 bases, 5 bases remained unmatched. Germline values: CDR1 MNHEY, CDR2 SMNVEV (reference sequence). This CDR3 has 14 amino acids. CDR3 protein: CATSGGPNTGELFF. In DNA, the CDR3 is TGTGCCACCTCAGGGGGTCCGAACACCGGGGAGCTGTTTTTT.

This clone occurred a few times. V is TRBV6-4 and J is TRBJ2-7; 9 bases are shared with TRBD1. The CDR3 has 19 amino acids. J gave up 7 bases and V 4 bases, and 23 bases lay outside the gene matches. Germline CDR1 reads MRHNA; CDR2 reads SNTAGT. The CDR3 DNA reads TGTGCCAGCAGTGCTTTGATCCCTAGCCTCGGGACAGGGTTTGGAGAGCAGTACTTC. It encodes CASSALIPSLGTGFGEQYF.

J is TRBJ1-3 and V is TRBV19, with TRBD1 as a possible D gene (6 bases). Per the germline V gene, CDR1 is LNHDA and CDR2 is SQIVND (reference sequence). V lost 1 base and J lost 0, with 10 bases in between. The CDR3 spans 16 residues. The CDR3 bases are TGTGCCAGTAGTATAGGAGGCAGGGGCTCTGGAAACACCATATATTTT. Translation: CASSIGGRGSGNTIYF.

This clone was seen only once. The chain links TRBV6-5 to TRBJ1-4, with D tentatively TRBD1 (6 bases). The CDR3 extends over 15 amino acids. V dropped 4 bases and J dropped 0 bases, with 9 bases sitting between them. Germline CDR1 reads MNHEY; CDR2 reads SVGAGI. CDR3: CASSSGTPTNEKLFF. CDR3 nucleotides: TGTGCCAGCAGTTCCGGGACACCAACTAATGAAAAACTGTTTTTT.

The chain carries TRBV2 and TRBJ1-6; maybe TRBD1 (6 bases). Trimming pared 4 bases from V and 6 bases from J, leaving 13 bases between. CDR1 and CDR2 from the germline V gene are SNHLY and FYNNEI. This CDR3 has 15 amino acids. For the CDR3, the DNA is TGTGCCAGCAGTGGGACGGACAGCAGTAATTCACCCCTCCACTTT. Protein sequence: CASSGTDSSNSPLHF.

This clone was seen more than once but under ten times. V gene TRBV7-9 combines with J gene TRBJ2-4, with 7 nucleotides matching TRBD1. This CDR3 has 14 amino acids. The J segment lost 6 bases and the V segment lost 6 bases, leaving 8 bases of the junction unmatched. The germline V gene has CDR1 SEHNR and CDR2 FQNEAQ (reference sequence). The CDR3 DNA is TGTGCCAGCAGTCGTACAGGGGACAGAAACATTCAGTACTTC. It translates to CASSRTGDRNIQYF. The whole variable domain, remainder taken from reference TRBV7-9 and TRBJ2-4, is DTGVSQNPRHKITKRGQNVTFRCDPISEHNRLYWYRQTLGQGPEFLTYFQNEAQLEKSRLLSDRFSAERPKGSFSTLEIQRTEQGDSAMYLCASSRTGDRNIQYFGAGTRLSVL.

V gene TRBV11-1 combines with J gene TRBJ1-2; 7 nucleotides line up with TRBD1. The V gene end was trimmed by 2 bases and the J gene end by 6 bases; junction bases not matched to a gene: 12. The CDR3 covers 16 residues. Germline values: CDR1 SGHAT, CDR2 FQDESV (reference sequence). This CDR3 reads CASSLFGGQGVNGYTF. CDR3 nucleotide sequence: TGTGCCAGCAGCTTATTCGGCGGGCAGGGGGTTAATGGCTACACCTTC.

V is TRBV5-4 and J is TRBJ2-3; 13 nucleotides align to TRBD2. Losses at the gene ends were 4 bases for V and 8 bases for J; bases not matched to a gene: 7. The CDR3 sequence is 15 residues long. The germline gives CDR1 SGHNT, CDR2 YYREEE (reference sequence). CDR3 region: CASSPGTSGVGTQYF. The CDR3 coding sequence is TGTGCCAGCAGCCCCGGGACTAGCGGGGTGGGTACGCAGTATTTT.

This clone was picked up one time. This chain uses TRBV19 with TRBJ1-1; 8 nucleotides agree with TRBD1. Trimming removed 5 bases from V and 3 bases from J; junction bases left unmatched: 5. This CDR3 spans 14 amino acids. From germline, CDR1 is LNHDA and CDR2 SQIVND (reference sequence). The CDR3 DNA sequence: TGTGCCAGTAGTGCGTACAGGGGGGACACTGAAGCTTTCTTT. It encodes CASSAYRGDTEAFF.